Described below is a single T cell receptor (beta chain) sequence and its context. The antigen is unknown. This entry belongs to a study of cytomegalovirus exposure and HLA in healthy donors. Study in general: The Caucasian-associated ancestry cluster contained about four fifths of the 398 genotyped donors.

The study ran its PCR with 60 Vbeta and 13 Jbeta primers. The method was immunoSEQ multiplex PCR; TCRdb's version includes in-frame clones alone and lacks a portion of them. This sample carries 130,000 or so clones, approximately 85% of them seen once, and the ten largest clones take approximately 6.7%. Overall study findings and caveats: It was about 150 TCR beta chains that were listed as cytomegalovirus-associated. A few of the chains that were CMV-associated were confirmed in vitro to be specific for CMV antigens. Certain indistinguishable V segments, among them TRBV6-2 and TRBV6-3, were excluded.

The CDR3 covers 15 residues. V dropped 4 bases and J dropped 7 bases, with 17 bases sitting between them. Germline V gene lookup returns CDR1 SGHRS and CDR2 YFSETQ. This TCR was recovered from a woman aged 30 to 39 in good health and CMV-seropositive. Sequencing used PBMCs. The chain links TRBV5-1 to TRBJ1-4, with TRBD1 as a possible D gene (5 bases). The CDR3 loop is CASSPRDFLAEKLFF. CDR3 bases: TGCGCCAGCAGCCCCCGGGACTTCCTGGCTGAAAAACTGTTTTTT. The entire variable domain, with the rest obtained from reference TRBV5-1 and TRBJ1-4, is as follows: KAGVTQTPRYLIKTRGQQVTLSCSPISGHRSVSWYQQTPGQGLQFLFEYFSETQRNKGNFPGRFSGRQFSNSRSEMNVSTLELGDSALYLCASSPRDFLAEKLFFGSGTQLSVL.